The TCR beta chain under discussion was sequenced for a study of blood T cells in healthy people across ages. Study-wide points: With unsorted PBMCs, a conclusive comparison of naive versus antigen-experienced cells was not possible.

Then a second PCR, running roughly 7 to 11 cycles, was carried out with a sample-barcoded 5' primer and a J-beta primer mix. TCRdb re-analysed the 5' RACE reads in MiXCR, keeping a single row per CDR3 protein. The table lists about 730,000 distinct CDR3 sequences, around 40% of them singletons. Of note for this clonotype: The antigen remains undetermined.

Trimming shortened V by 5 bases and J by 1 base, and 12 bases separated the two germline ends. The CDR3 consists of 15 residues. Germline values: CDR1 PRHDT, CDR2 FYEKMQ (reference sequence). The sequence was obtained from a woman aged 60 to 75 in good health. The genes are TRBV13 and TRBJ2-1; D not certain. The sample taken for sequencing was blood. The CDR3 DNA reads as TGTGCCAGCAGCCCCCCTTTCCGGTCCTACAATGAGCAGTTCTTC. Translation gives CASSPPFRSYNEQFF.